These 2 T cell receptor beta chains came from one sample sequenced in a study of CD8 T cells in Susac syndrome (dated by TCRdb to between 2018 and 2021). Library generation was performed with the immunoSEQ multiplex PCR assay. RNA was extracted using the RNeasy kit, and about 0.5 to 1 microgram was reverse transcribed with random hexamers. The raw public reads went through TCRdb reprocessing: fastp at Q25, MiXCR clone calling, in-frame beta chains kept. Rows are unified per CDR3 protein, each entry keeping the most common DNA and genes. The sample table lists under 200,000 distinct CDR3 sequences, 95% to 96% of them with a count of one. Of the sample, 0.095% to 0.15% falls within the top ten clones. Sequences were obtained from CD4+ T cells from PBMCs. These TCRs come from a human donor with Susac syndrome.

The genes are TRBV29-1 and TRBJ2-1, with D unclear. The CDR3 covers 10 residues. The germline CDR1 and CDR2 sequences are SQVTM and ANQGSEA. With 4 bases removed from V and 8 bases from J, the gap between germline ends came to 6 bases. The CDR3 loop reads CSVADYEQFF. In nucleotides, the CDR3 is TGCAGCGTTGCGGATTATGAGCAGTTCTTC.

This chain joins TRBV2 and TRBJ1-1, with TRBD1 matching over 7 bases. The ends lost 7 bases at V and 2 bases at J; junction bases unmatched: 7. The germline gives CDR1 SNHLY, CDR2 FYNNEI. The CDR3 runs to 14 residues. The CDR3 sequence is CASTIGTANTEAFF. As DNA, the CDR3 is TGTGCCAGCACTATTGGGACAGCTAACACTGAAGCTTTCTTT.